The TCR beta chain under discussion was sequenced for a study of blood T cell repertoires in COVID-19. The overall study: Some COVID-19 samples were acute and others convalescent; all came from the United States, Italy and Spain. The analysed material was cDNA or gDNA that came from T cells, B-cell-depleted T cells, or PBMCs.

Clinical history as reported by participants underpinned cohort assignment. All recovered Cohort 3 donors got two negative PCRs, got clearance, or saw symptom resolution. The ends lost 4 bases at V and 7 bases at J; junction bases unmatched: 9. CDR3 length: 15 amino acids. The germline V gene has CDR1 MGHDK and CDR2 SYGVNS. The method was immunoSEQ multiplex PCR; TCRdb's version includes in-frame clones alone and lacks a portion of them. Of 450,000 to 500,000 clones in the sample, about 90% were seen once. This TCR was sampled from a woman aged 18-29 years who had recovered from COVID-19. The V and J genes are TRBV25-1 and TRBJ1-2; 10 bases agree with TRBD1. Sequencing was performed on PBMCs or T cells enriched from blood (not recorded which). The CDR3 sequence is CASSGQWDRGFGYTF. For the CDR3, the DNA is TGTGCCAGCAGTGGGCAATGGGACAGGGGCTTTGGCTACACCTTC.